The 10 T cell receptor beta chains listed next were all sequenced from one sample in a study of alternative splicing in chronic myeloid leukemia remission (dated by TCRdb to 2020 to 2022). In terms of the full investigation: Remission specimens from the trials were collected at major or complete molecular response, at 12 or 24 months of TKI therapy.

Library construction relied on bulk RNA-seq. Reads for this sample came from an Illumina HiSeq 2500. The TruSeq Stranded RNA sample prep kit was used to generate libraries of poly-A-enriched mRNA from an input of approximately 0.9 ug total RNA. One entry per CDR3 protein sequence results from the TCRdb reprocessing of the reads, with DNA left out. The table for this sample lists dozens of distinct CDR3 sequences. In the paper's terms, the time point label means: major or complete molecular response after front-line TKI therapy. The specimen was PBMCs or total blood leukocytes (not recorded which), collected during remission. The receptors shown here come from an adult with chronic myeloid leukemia.

The count of this clonotype is one. CDR3 residues: CASSLVANSNQPQHF. This chain uses TRBV7-2 with TRBJ1-5. The germline gives CDR1 SGHTA, CDR2 FQGNSA. This CDR3 contains 15 residues.

The V and J genes are TRBV7-9 and TRBJ1-2. The CDR3 has 12 amino acids. Per germline, CDR1 SEHNR and CDR2 FQNEAQ (reference sequence). The chain's CDR3 is CASSFEGYGYTF.

V gene TRBV20/OR9-2 combines with J gene TRBJ2-1. TRBV20/OR9-2 is classed as an ORF, of uncertain function. This CDR3 spans 10 amino acids. The CDR3 sequence is CSARDNEQFF.

The genes are TRBV2 and TRBJ2-1; TCRdb names TRBD2, which stays unverified in the absence of DNA. Germline assignment: CDR1 SNHLY and CDR2 FYNNEI. This CDR3 region has 16 residues. The CDR3 here is CASRVTPAEGYNEQFF.

CDR3: CSVVRNRSLPGVCYTF. The chain is built from TRBV29-1 and TRBJ1-2. This CDR3 contains 16 residues. Germline V gene data show CDR1 as SQVTM and CDR2 as ANQGSEA.

The J gene is TRBJ1-2, the V gene TRBV4-2. The CDR3 consists of 14 residues. Germline values: CDR1 LGHNA, CDR2 YNFKEQ. The CDR3 loop is CASSQDWGSYGYTF.

The chain uses TRBV12-3 or TRBV12-4 and TRBJ2-1. The CDR3 sequence is 18 residues long. The CDR3 protein is CASSLDWSAPSSYNEQFF.

The chain combines TRBV11-2 with TRBJ2-1. CDR3 length equals 12 residues. Germline-derived CDR1 and CDR2 are SGHAT and FQNNGV. This CDR3 reads CASSLGQVEQFF.

The CDR3 sequence is CSVGGTGTYNEQFF. This chain joins TRBV29-1 and TRBJ2-1; the D gene TCRdb calls, TRBD1, cannot be checked with no DNA. CDR3 length: 14 amino acids. Germline CDR1 and CDR2: SQVTM and ANQGSEA.

The V call is TRBV27, the J call TRBJ1-6. The CDR3 is made up of 14 amino acids. Looked up from germline, CDR1 is MNHEY and CDR2 is SMNVEV (reference sequence). The CDR3: CASSLYRDNSPLHF.